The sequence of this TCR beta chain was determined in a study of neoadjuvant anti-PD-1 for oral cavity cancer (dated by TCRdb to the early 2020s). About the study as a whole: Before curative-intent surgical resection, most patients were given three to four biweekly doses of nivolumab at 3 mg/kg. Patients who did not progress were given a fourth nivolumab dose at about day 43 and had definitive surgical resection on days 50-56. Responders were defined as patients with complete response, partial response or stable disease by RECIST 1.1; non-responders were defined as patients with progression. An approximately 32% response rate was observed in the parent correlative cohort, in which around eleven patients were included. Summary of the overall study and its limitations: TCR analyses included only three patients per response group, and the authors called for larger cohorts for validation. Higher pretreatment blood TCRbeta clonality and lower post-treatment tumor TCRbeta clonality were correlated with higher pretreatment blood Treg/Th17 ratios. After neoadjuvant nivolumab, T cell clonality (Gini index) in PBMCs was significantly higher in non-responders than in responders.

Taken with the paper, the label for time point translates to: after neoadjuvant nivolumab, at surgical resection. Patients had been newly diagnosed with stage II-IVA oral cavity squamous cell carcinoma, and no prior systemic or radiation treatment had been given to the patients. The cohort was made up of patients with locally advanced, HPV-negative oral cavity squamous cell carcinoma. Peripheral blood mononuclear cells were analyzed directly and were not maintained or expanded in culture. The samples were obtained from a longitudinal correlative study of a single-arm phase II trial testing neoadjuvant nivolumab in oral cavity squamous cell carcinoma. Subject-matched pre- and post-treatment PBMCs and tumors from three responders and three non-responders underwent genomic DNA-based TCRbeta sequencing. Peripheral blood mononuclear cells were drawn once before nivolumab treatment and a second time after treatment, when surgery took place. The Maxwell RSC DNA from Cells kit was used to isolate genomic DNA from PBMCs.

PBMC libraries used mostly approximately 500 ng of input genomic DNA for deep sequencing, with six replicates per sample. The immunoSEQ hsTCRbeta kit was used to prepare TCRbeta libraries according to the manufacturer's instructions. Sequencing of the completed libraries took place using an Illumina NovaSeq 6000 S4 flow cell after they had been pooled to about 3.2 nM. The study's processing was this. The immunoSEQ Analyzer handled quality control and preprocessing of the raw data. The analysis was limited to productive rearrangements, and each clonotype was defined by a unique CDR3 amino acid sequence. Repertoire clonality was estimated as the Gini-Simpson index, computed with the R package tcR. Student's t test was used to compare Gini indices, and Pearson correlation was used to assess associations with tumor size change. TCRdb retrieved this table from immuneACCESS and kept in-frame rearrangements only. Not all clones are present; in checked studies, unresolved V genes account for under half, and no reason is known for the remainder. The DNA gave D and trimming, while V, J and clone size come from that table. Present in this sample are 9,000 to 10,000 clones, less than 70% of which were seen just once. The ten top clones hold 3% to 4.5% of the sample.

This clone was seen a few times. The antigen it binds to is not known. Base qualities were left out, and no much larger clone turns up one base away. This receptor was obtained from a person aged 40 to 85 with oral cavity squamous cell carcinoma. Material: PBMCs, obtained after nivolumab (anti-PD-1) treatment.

The sequence in DNA is TGTGCCAGCAGTTTGACAGGGGGAATCTATGGCTACACCTTC. The encoded protein is CASSLTGGIYGYTF. The chain is made from TRBV5-5 and TRBJ1-2; 9 bases in between match TRBD1. V loses 5 bases at its end and J loses 4 bases; junction bases beyond the gene matches: 6. The CDR3 covers 14 residues, taking in both the cysteine and the phenylalanine. The entry retains the CDR3 DNA only, 42 bases that are in frame from base 1. Based on the germline V gene (reference sequence), the CDR1 and CDR2 sequences are SGHKS and YYEKEE.